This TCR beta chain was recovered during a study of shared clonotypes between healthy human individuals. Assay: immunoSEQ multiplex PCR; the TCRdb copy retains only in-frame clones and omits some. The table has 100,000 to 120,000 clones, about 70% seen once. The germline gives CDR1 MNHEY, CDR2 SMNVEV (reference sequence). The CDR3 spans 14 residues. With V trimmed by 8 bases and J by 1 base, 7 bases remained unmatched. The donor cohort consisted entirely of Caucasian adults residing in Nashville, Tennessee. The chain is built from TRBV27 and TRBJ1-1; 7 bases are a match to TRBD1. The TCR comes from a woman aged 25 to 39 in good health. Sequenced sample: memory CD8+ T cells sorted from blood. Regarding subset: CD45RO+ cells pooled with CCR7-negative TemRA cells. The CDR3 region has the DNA TGTGCCAGCCGTGTAACAGGGGCGAACACTGAAGCTTTCTTT. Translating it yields CASRVTGANTEAFF.